This entry lists 23 T cell receptor beta chains sequenced from one sample in a study of blood T cell repertoires in COVID-19. Using immunoSEQ multiplex PCR, the repertoire was profiled, and TCRdb retains in-frame clones only, with some absent. Here the sample spans some 190,000 clones, 80% being singletons. Input material: PBMCs or T cells enriched from blood (not recorded which). The receptors shown here come from a man under 40 with acute COVID-19.

This chain connects TRBV3-1 (or the pseudogene TRBV3-2) to TRBJ2-5; 9 bases fit TRBD2. CDR1 and CDR2 from the germline V gene are LGHDT and YNNKEL (reference sequence). The CDR3 covers 16 residues. The junction had 8 bases not matched to a gene; V was cut back by 5 bases and J by 1 base. The CDR3 spells CASSGPSGTFQETQYF. The CDR3 DNA is TGTGCCAGCAGCGGACCTAGCGGGACATTCCAAGAGACCCAGTACTTC.

The J gene is TRBJ2-3, the V gene TRBV4-1; weak D call: TRBD2 (5 bases). The CDR3 length is 15 residues. With 0 bases removed from V and 0 bases from J, the gap between germline ends came to 7 bases. Per germline, CDR1 MGHRA and CDR2 YSYEKL. The CDR3 region is CASSQEGGSTDTQYF. The DNA of the CDR3 is TGCGCCAGCAGCCAAGAAGGAGGCAGCACAGATACGCAGTATTTT.

Only a few counts were recorded for this clone. The gene calls are TRBV12-5 and TRBJ1-6; a possible D gene is TRBD1 (6 bases). The germline V gene encodes CDR1 LGHNT and CDR2 FRNRAP. CDR3 length: 16 amino acids. V dropped 0 bases and J dropped 9 bases, with 15 bases sitting between them. CDR3 residues: CASGLVVPDRSSPLHF. Here the CDR3 DNA reads TGTGCTAGTGGTTTGGTCGTCCCGGACAGAAGTTCACCCCTCCACTTT.

The chain uses TRBV14 and TRBJ1-1; D is possibly TRBD1 (5 bases). The germline V gene has CDR1 SGHDN and CDR2 FVKESK. V was clipped by 3 bases and J by 5 bases, with 10 bases between them. The CDR3 consists of 13 residues. CDR3 DNA: TGTGCCAGCAGCCACAGGGCGGGGACTGAAGCTTTCTTT. Translating it yields CASSHRAGTEAFF.

The chain uses TRBV19 and TRBJ1-1; possible D gene TRBD1, 5 bases. With 7 bases removed from V and 0 bases from J, the gap between germline ends came to 9 bases. The CDR3 contains 13 residues. Germline values: CDR1 LNHDA, CDR2 SQIVND (reference sequence). The CDR3 sequence: CASMGQMNTEAFF. In DNA, the CDR3 is TGTGCCAGTATGGGGCAGATGAACACTGAAGCTTTCTTT.

The chain joins TRBV4-1 to TRBJ2-2; no firm D call. Looked up from germline, CDR1 is MGHRA and CDR2 is YSYEKL. CDR3 length: 16 amino acids. Trimming took 5 bases from V and 8 from J, leaving 21 bases between them. CDR3 protein: CASSGYTGFNIGELFF. The CDR3 DNA sequence: TGCGCCAGCAGCGGGTACACGGGTTTCAACATTGGGGAGCTGTTTTTT.

The chain recombines TRBV6-1 with TRBJ1-6; TRBD1 aligns across 7 bases. The CDR3 runs to 14 residues. The V gene's germline CDR1 is MNHNS and CDR2 SASEGT. V was clipped by 3 bases and J by 10 bases; unmatched bases: 6. CDR3 loop: CASSELQGSSPLHF. The CDR3, as DNA: TGTGCCAGCAGTGAGCTACAGGGGTCCTCACCCCTCCACTTT.

Note on this clone: At one end the junction does not follow the germline gene, possibly because of a read error. This chain joins TRBV6-1 and TRBJ2-4; TRBD1 aligns across 9 bases. The CDR3 spans 15 residues. Per the germline V gene, CDR1 is MNHNS and CDR2 is SASEGT. The CDR3, as DNA: TGTGCCAGCAGGGAAGCCGGGACAGGGAAAAACATTCAGTACTTC. It yields the protein CASREAGTGKNIQYF.

CDR3 nucleotides: TGCGCCAGCAGCTGGGGGCGCGGGGGCACTGAAGCTTTCTTT. Residues: CASSWGRGGTEAFF. The V call is TRBV4-1, the J call TRBJ1-1, with D possibly being TRBD1 (6 bases). V was trimmed by 5 bases and J by 4 bases, leaving 14 bases between them. Germline CDR1 reads MGHRA; CDR2 reads YSYEKL. The CDR3 extends over 14 amino acids.

In its sample, this clone was seen a few times. The rearrangement uses TRBV5-6 and TRBJ1-1; perhaps TRBD1 as D (5 bases). This CDR3 is built from 13 residues. V lost 4 bases and J 1 base, leaving 8 bases between the germline ends. The germline V gene has CDR1 SGHDT and CDR2 YYEEEE. The CDR3 protein is CASSATGNTEAFF. The CDR3, as DNA: TGTGCCAGCAGCGCTACAGGGAACACTGAAGCTTTCTTT. Full variable domain (rest looked up from reference TRBV5-6 and TRBJ1-1): DAGVTQSPTHLIKTRGQQVTLRCSPKSGHDTVSWYQQALGQGPQFIFQYYEEEERQRGNFPDRFSGHQFPNYSSELNVNALLLGDSALYLCASSATGNTEAFFGQGTRLTVV.

The chain couples TRBV27 to TRBJ2-7; 8 bases are a match to TRBD1. Germline loops: CDR1 MNHEY, CDR2 SMNVEV (reference sequence). The CDR3 runs 15 residues. With V trimmed by 5 bases and J by 5 bases, 11 bases remained unmatched. CDR3 sequence reads: CASSPFGQGKDEQYF. CDR3 DNA sequence: TGTGCCAGCAGTCCCTTTGGACAGGGTAAAGACGAGCAGTACTTC.

The chain is built from TRBV28 and TRBJ1-2, with TRBD1 identical over 7 bases. Trimming at V came to 10 bases and at J to 9 bases, leaving 8 bases not matched to a gene. CDR1 MDHEN and CDR2 SYDVKM come from the germline V gene. CDR3 length: 11 amino acids. This chain's CDR3 is CANKDRVSYTF. In nucleotides, the CDR3 is TGTGCCAACAAAGACAGGGTCAGCTACACCTTC.

There are a few counts of this clone. The V and J genes are TRBV7-9 and TRBJ1-3, with D unclear. The CDR3 covers 14 residues. Germline CDR1 reads SEHNR; CDR2 reads FQNEAQ (reference sequence). Trimming shortened V by 11 bases and J by 0 bases, and 14 bases separated the two germline ends. The CDR3 loop reads CAVDREHSGNTIYF. The CDR3 nucleotides are TGTGCCGTCGACCGGGAGCACTCTGGAAACACCATATATTTT.

This clone appeared a single time. The chain is built from TRBV5-1 and TRBJ1-1; a possible D gene is TRBD1 (5 bases). The length of the CDR3 is 14 residues. Trimming stripped 7 bases from V and 0 bases from J, with 13 bases between. Germline V lookup: CDR1 SGHRS, CDR2 YFSETQ. The DNA for the CDR3 is TGCGCCAGCGGCGAAAGGGGTATGAACACTGAAGCTTTCTTT. Encoded protein: CASGERGMNTEAFF.

As DNA, the CDR3 is TGTGCCAGCAGCCCGGGACTAACGGCGGTAAACATTCAGTACTTC. Translation gives CASSPGLTAVNIQYF. The V and J genes are TRBV5-4 and TRBJ2-4; 7 nucleotides match TRBD2. The V and J ends lost 4 bases and 6 bases, in that order; junction bases with no gene match: 10. Germline CDR1 SGHNT, CDR2 YYREEE (reference sequence). The CDR3 runs to 15 residues. Full variable domain (missing parts from reference TRBV5-4 and TRBJ2-4): ETGVTQSPTHLIKTRGQQVTLRCSSQSGHNTVSWYQQALGQGPQFIFQYYREEENGRGNFPPRFSGLQFPNYSSELNVNALELDDSALYLCASSPGLTAVNIQYFGAGTRLSVL.

V and J are TRBV7-7 and TRBJ2-5; 7 bases fit TRBD2. The CDR3 consists of 15 residues. Germline CDR1 and CDR2: SSHAT and FNYEAQ (reference sequence). After removal of 5 bases from V and 1 base from J, the junction contained 7 bases not matched to a gene. The CDR3 reads CASSPNSGVQETQYF. CDR3 sequence (DNA): TGTGCCAGCAGCCCAAACAGCGGGGTCCAAGAGACCCAGTACTTC.

This sequence joins TRBV6-5 and TRBJ1-6; a weak D match, TRBD1 (6 bases). Germline assignment: CDR1 MNHEY and CDR2 SVGAGI. CDR3 size: 14 residues. V was shortened by 6 bases and J by 10 bases, with 16 bases between the two germline ends. CDR3 protein: CASSLKTGYSPLHF. CDR3 nucleotides: TGTGCCAGCAGCCTTAAAACAGGGTACTCACCCCTCCACTTT.

This clone was picked up a small number of times. The J gene is TRBJ1-2, the V gene TRBV29-1; D is undetermined. With 3 bases removed from V and 4 bases from J, the gap between germline ends came to 15 bases. The CDR3 runs 14 residues. The V gene's germline CDR1 is SQVTM and CDR2 ANQGSEA. The CDR3 loop reads CSVDEPSQFYGYTF. CDR3 in DNA: TGCAGCGTTGATGAGCCTAGCCAATTCTATGGCTACACCTTC.

On this clone: Other DNA sequences in this sample translate to the same CDR3. J is TRBJ1-2 and V is TRBV9, with D possibly matching TRBD1 (6 bases). Trimming took 2 bases from V and 2 from J, leaving 13 bases between them. This CDR3 spans 15 amino acids. Germline V gives CDR1 SGDLS, CDR2 YYNGEE. This chain's CDR3 is CASSVAGESNYGYTF. Written as DNA, the CDR3 is TGTGCCAGCAGCGTGGCAGGGGAGTCGAACTATGGCTACACCTTC.

The chain joins TRBV27 to TRBJ2-6, with 8 positions matching TRBD1. The germline V gene has CDR1 MNHEY and CDR2 SMNVEV (reference sequence). The V segment lost 4 bases and the J segment 1 base; nucleotides outside the gene matches: 6. This CDR3 comprises 17 residues. Written as DNA, the CDR3 is TGTGCCAGCAGTTCCAGGGGGCCCCTATCTGGGGCCAACGTCCTGACTTTC. This codes for CASSSRGPLSGANVLTF.

This rearrangement joins TRBV19 to TRBJ2-2, with 9 bases matching TRBD1. The V and J ends lost 1 base and 3 bases, in that order; junction bases with no gene match: 0. The CDR3 runs 15 residues. Germline V gene lookup returns CDR1 LNHDA and CDR2 SQIVND (reference sequence). The CDR3 reads CASSIGQGDTGELFF. DNA for the CDR3: TGTGCCAGTAGTATAGGACAGGGGGACACCGGGGAGCTGTTTTTT. The full variable domain, its missing parts supplied by reference TRBV19 and TRBJ2-2, is DGGITQSPKYLFRKEGQNVTLSCEQNLNHDAMYWYRQDPGQGLRLIYYSQIVNDFQKGDIAEGYSVSREKKESFPLTVTSAQKNPTAFYLCASSIGQGDTGELFFGEGSRLTVL.

The chain is built from TRBV5-4 and TRBJ2-5; 8 bases match TRBD2. V gave up 4 bases and J gave up 2 bases; unmatched junction bases: 4. Germline V lookup: CDR1 SGHNT, CDR2 YYREEE (reference sequence). The CDR3 totals 14 residues. For the CDR3, the DNA is TGTGCCAGCAGCCCCGGGGGGGTTCAAGAGACCCAGTACTTC. Residues: CASSPGGVQETQYF.

The CDR3 sequence: CAWSIARGYEQYF. In DNA, the CDR3 is TGTGCCTGGAGTATAGCGCGGGGGTACGAGCAGTACTTC. V and J are TRBV30 and TRBJ2-7; TRBD2 aligns across 7 bases. V was pared by 2 bases and J by 4 bases, with 5 bases of the junction left unmatched. This CDR3 region has 13 residues. Germline loops: CDR1 GTSNPN, CDR2 SVGIG (reference sequence).